The 29 T cell receptor beta chains reported below all come from one sample, sequenced in a study of blood T cell repertoires in COVID-19. Profiling relied on immunoSEQ multiplex PCR, and the TCRdb table lists in-frame clones only, not all of them. Of 200,000 to 250,000 clones listed, about 88% are singletons. The sample taken for sequencing was peripheral blood. These receptors were taken from a woman between 45 and 60 years old with COVID-19, enrolled during active disease.

In this sample, this clone turned up once. The chain employs TRBV9 and TRBJ1-3, with D maybe TRBD1 (6 bases). The CDR3 totals 15 residues. Germline V lookup: CDR1 SGDLS, CDR2 YYNGEE. The ends were cut back, 3 bases at V and 6 bases at J, with 16 bases in the middle. CDR3 residues: CASSALQGTSNTIYF. CDR3 bases: TGTGCCAGCAGCGCGCTACAGGGTACCTCAAACACCATATATTTT.

The chain couples TRBV5-6 to TRBJ2-6; 9 bases agree with TRBD1. Losses at the gene ends were 5 bases for V and 0 bases for J; bases not matched to a gene: 9. The CDR3 is made up of 18 amino acids. CDR1 is SGHDT and CDR2 is YYEEEE in the germline V gene. The CDR3 loop reads CASRELTGGFSGANVLTF. DNA for the CDR3: TGTGCCAGCAGGGAATTGACAGGGGGGTTCTCTGGGGCCAACGTCCTGACTTTC.

V usage is TRBV9 and J usage is TRBJ1-5, with unresolved D. CDR1 and CDR2 (germline): SGDLS, YYNGEE. V shed 0 bases and J shed 0 bases, with 7 bases lying between them. CDR3 length: 15 amino acids. The CDR3 DNA reads as TGTGCCAGCAGCGTAGCAGGATATAGCAATCAGCCCCAGCATTTT. Amino acid sequence: CASSVAGYSNQPQHF.

The V gene is TRBV11-2, the J gene TRBJ2-1; 15 bases line up with TRBD2. The CDR3 extends over 16 amino acids. V was clipped by 4 bases and J by 4 bases; unmatched bases: 2. Germline V gene lookup returns CDR1 SGHAT and CDR2 FQNNGV. CDR3: CASSSGTSGGYNEQFF. The CDR3 DNA sequence: TGTGCCAGCAGCTCGGGGACTAGCGGGGGGTACAATGAGCAGTTCTTC.

V and J are TRBV5-1 and TRBJ2-5; 7 nucleotides agree with TRBD1. The CDR3 contains 14 residues. Trimming at V came to 4 bases and at J to 5 bases, leaving 8 bases not matched to a gene. From germline, CDR1 is SGHRS and CDR2 YFSETQ. CDR3 sequence reads: CASSTQGLGETQYF. The CDR3 DNA reads TGCGCCAGCAGCACACAGGGGTTAGGGGAGACCCAGTACTTC.

The genes are TRBV19 and TRBJ1-4; D unclear. This CDR3 comprises 14 residues. Germline CDR1 is LNHDA and CDR2 is SQIVND (reference sequence). V was pared by 7 bases and J by 0 bases, with 9 bases between. The DNA of the CDR3 is TGTGCCAGTAAGTCGCGCCCAACTAATGAAAAACTGTTTTTT. Amino acids: CASKSRPTNEKLFF.

The chain combines TRBV11-2 with TRBJ2-5; 9 nucleotides agree with TRBD1. Trimming removed 0 bases from V and 2 bases from J; junction bases left unmatched: 1. The CDR3 length is 15 residues. Germline V gene data show CDR1 as SGHAT and CDR2 as FQNNGV. CDR3 bases: TGTGCCAGCAGCTTAGATGGGACAGGGCAAGAGACCCAGTACTTC. It translates to CASSLDGTGQETQYF.

The chain combines TRBV28 with TRBJ2-6, with 9 bases that match TRBD1. V trimming: 7 bases; J trimming: 2 bases; junction bases outside the gene matches: 9. In germline, CDR1 is MDHEN, CDR2 SYDVKM. This CDR3 is built from 17 residues. Here the CDR3 reads CASNPQGAWTGANVLTF. DNA for the CDR3: TGTGCCAGCAACCCACAGGGGGCCTGGACTGGGGCCAACGTCCTGACTTTC.

This clone was found many times. The chain couples TRBV4-1 to TRBJ1-3, with D possibly being TRBD1 (6 bases). Deletions cut 0 bases from V and 8 bases from J, with 14 bases between. This CDR3 is 15 amino acids long. Looked up from germline, CDR1 is MGHRA and CDR2 is YSYEKL. This CDR3 is CASSQDQGYTDTIYF. The CDR3 nucleotides are TGCGCCAGCAGCCAAGATCAGGGGTATACGGACACCATATATTTT.

This clone was observed at least ten times. The chain uses TRBV11-2 and TRBJ1-1; tentatively, D is TRBD1 (6 bases). Germline CDR1 and CDR2: SGHAT and FQNNGV. CDR3 length equals 13 residues. V lost 2 bases and J lost 10, with 14 bases in between. In nucleotides, the CDR3 is TGTGCCAGCAGCTTAATACAGGGTTCTGGAGCTTTCTTT. The encoded protein is CASSLIQGSGAFF.

The rearrangement uses TRBV3-1 (or the pseudogene TRBV3-2) and TRBJ1-2; TRBD1 might be the D (5 bases). The CDR3 spans 14 residues. V lost 3 bases to trimming and J lost 6 bases, with 14 bases between them. CDR1 and CDR2 from the germline V gene are LGHDT and YNNKEL (reference sequence). The CDR3 coding sequence is TGTGCCAGCAGCCATAAGGCGGGGGAGAATGGCTACACCTTC. This encodes CASSHKAGENGYTF.

This chain uses TRBV5-6 with TRBJ1-1; D perhaps matches TRBD1 (6 bases). From germline, CDR1 is SGHDT and CDR2 YYEEEE. The CDR3 spans 13 residues. Trimming removed 0 bases from V and 6 bases from J, with 9 bases in between. As DNA, the CDR3 is TGTGCCAGCAGCTTGGCAGGGGCCCCTGAAGCTTTCTTT. It is translated as CASSLAGAPEAFF.

This clone has only one observation. The chain joins TRBV4-1 to TRBJ2-3; D gene unclear. From germline, CDR1 is MGHRA and CDR2 YSYEKL. V gave up 1 base and J gave up 7 bases, with 6 bases separating them. The CDR3 is made up of 12 amino acids. The CDR3 sequence is CASSQAQNTQYF. The CDR3 DNA is TGCGCCAGCAGCCAAGCGCAGAATACGCAGTATTTT.

The rearrangement joins TRBV5-5 to TRBJ1-2, with D tentatively TRBD1 (5 bases). V was shortened by 3 bases and J by 5 bases, with 20 bases between the two germline ends. The CDR3 length is 16 residues. In germline, CDR1 is SGHKS, CDR2 YYEKEE (reference sequence). CDR3 in amino acids: CASSSYRDWGRYGYTF. In nucleotides, the CDR3 is TGTGCCAGCAGCTCCTACCGGGACTGGGGACGGTATGGCTACACCTTC.

As to this clone: At one boundary the junction diverges from the germline segment, which might be a read error. This same CDR3 is encoded by further DNA sequences in the sample. The genes are TRBV18 and TRBJ1-1, with a tentative D call TRBD1 (5 bases). The CDR3 runs 13 residues. Germline lookup yields CDR1 KGHSH and CDR2 LQKENI. CDR3 in DNA: TGTGCCAGCTCACCAGGGGGGAACACTGAAGCTTTTTTT. This encodes CASSPGGNTEAFF.

The V gene is TRBV30, the J gene TRBJ2-1, with 9 bases lining up with TRBD2. This CDR3 is built from 13 residues. Unmatched junction bases numbered 5, after V lost 7 bases and J lost 4 bases. The germline gives CDR1 GTSNPN, CDR2 SVGIG (reference sequence). Here the CDR3 DNA reads TGTGCCTTTCTAGCGGGGAGTTACAATGAGCAGTTCTTC. Translation gives CAFLAGSYNEQFF.

The chain carries TRBV28 and TRBJ1-2; D gene uncertain. This CDR3 region has 12 residues. The V gene lost 8 bases and the J gene lost 4 bases, with 11 bases spanning the gap. CDR1 and CDR2 from the germline V gene are MDHEN and SYDVKM. The CDR3 here is CASHREVYGYTF. The DNA for the CDR3 is TGTGCCAGCCACCGAGAAGTCTATGGCTACACCTTC.

This chain uses TRBV10-2 with TRBJ2-3; 12 nucleotides match TRBD2. The CDR3 sequence is 15 residues long. The germline V gene has CDR1 WSHSY and CDR2 SAAADI. V was clipped by 5 bases and J by 6 bases; unmatched bases: 6. DNA for the CDR3: TGCGCCAGCAGTCCTAGCGGGGGGGCAGGGGATACGCAGTATTTT. Residues: CASSPSGGAGDTQYF.

The rearrangement joins TRBV25-1 to TRBJ2-3, with a possible D match to TRBD2 (6 bases). Trimming pared 4 bases from V and 6 bases from J, leaving 11 bases between. Germline values: CDR1 MGHDK, CDR2 SYGVNS. The CDR3 is 13 amino acids. The CDR3 region has the DNA TGTGCCAGCAGTGGAGTTGCGGGGGATACGCAGTATTTT. Protein: CASSGVAGDTQYF.

V gene TRBV7-9 combines with J gene TRBJ1-1, with a weak D call TRBD1 (6 bases). Germline V gene data show CDR1 as SEHNR and CDR2 as FQNEAQ (reference sequence). Trimming took 6 bases from V and 8 from J, leaving 13 bases between them. The CDR3 is 12 residues long. The CDR3 coding sequence is TGTGCCAGCAGGACGACAGGACCCGAAGCTTTCTTT. Encoded protein: CASRTTGPEAFF.

CDR3 protein: CASRSLQGNYGYTF. The DNA for the CDR3 is TGTGCCAGCAGATCATTACAGGGGAACTATGGCTACACCTTC. V gene TRBV6-5 combines with J gene TRBJ1-2; 7 bases fit TRBD1. The CDR3 is 14 amino acids. With 6 bases clipped from V and 2 bases from J, the junction kept 6 bases outside the gene matches. Germline values: CDR1 MNHEY, CDR2 SVGAGI.

This clone came up once. The CDR3 region is CASSLDGRGGPYEQYV. For the CDR3, the DNA is TGCGCCAGCAGCTTGGACGGCAGGGGAGGGCCCTACGAGCAGTACGTC. The rearrangement joins TRBV5-1 to TRBJ2-7, with a tentative D call TRBD2 (7 bases). Germline loops: CDR1 SGHRS, CDR2 YFSETQ. Trimming stripped 0 bases from V and 2 bases from J, with 15 bases between. The CDR3 runs to 16 residues.

The CDR3 is CASSLEQAVRVNTEAFF. The CDR3, as DNA: TGTGCCAGCAGCTTGGAACAGGCTGTACGGGTGAACACTGAAGCTTTCTTT. The gene calls are TRBV5-6 and TRBJ1-1; weak D call: TRBD1 (5 bases). V lost 0 bases to trimming and J lost 0 bases, with 15 bases between them. Germline assignment: CDR1 SGHDT and CDR2 YYEEEE. CDR3 length: 17 residues.

V is TRBV19 and J is TRBJ2-1; maybe TRBD2 (5 bases). The CDR3 is 12 residues long. Per germline, CDR1 LNHDA and CDR2 SQIVND (reference sequence). Trimming left V 3 bases short and J 13 bases short, with 13 bases between. CDR3 sequence reads: CASSINRGNQFF. The CDR3 DNA reads as TGTGCCAGTAGTATCAACCGGGGAAACCAGTTCTTC.

The chain joins TRBV24-1 to TRBJ2-5, with D perhaps TRBD1 (5 bases). The CDR3 totals 14 residues. The germline CDR1 and CDR2 sequences are KGHDR and SFDVKD. V lost 5 bases to trimming and J lost 6 bases, with 15 bases between them. The CDR3 loop is CATSASWGSQTQYF. CDR3 bases: TGTGCCACCAGTGCCTCGTGGGGCTCCCAGACCCAGTACTTC.

V usage is TRBV5-1 and J usage is TRBJ2-7; D gene unclear. CDR1 and CDR2 (germline): SGHRS, YFSETQ. This CDR3 spans 13 amino acids. Trimming shortened V by 0 bases and J by 0 bases, and 4 bases separated the two germline ends. Here the CDR3 reads CASSLDNSYEQYF. Here the CDR3 DNA reads TGCGCCAGCAGCTTGGACAACTCCTACGAGCAGTACTTC.

V usage is TRBV10-2 and J usage is TRBJ1-1; D may be TRBD1 (6 bases). The CDR3 has 10 amino acids. Trimming shortened V by 9 bases and J by 8 bases, and 10 bases separated the two germline ends. CDR1 is WSHSY, CDR2 SAAADI, per germline. CDR3: CASQQGEAFF. CDR3 DNA: TGCGCCAGTCAGCAGGGGGAAGCTTTCTTT.

This chain uses TRBV12-3 or TRBV12-4 with TRBJ1-1; D is ambiguous. V dropped 4 bases and J dropped 0 bases, with 6 bases sitting between them. There are 13 residues in the CDR3. CDR3 in amino acids: CASSSRVNTEAFF. CDR3 DNA: TGTGCCAGCAGTTCACGGGTGAACACTGAAGCTTTCTTT.

V and J are TRBV5-1 and TRBJ1-1; unclear D gene. This CDR3 comprises 13 residues. Germline loops: CDR1 SGHRS, CDR2 YFSETQ. The ends were cut back, 7 bases at V and 5 bases at J, with 15 bases in the middle. DNA of the CDR3: TGCGCCAGCGATTCGGGAACTTCAACTGAAGCTTTCTTT. It is translated as CASDSGTSTEAFF.